This T cell receptor (beta chain) was retrieved from a study of graft-versus-host responses after intestinal transplantation. At the level of the study: Isolated intestinal, liver-intestinal, or multivisceral transplants were what recipients had. Recipients were all induced with anti-thymocyte globulin, then given tacrolimus and steroids for two to three years.

Study-wide points: Graft-donor T cell macrochimerism coincided with high graft-versus-host to host-versus-graft clonal ratios in allografts. The marrow of recipients harbored GvH clones, and ileum or blood showed some of them first.

Measured with immunoSEQ multiplex PCR; TCRdb has only the in-frame clones, and not every one. Among about 88,000 clones, about 95% were seen once, and the ten largest hold around 0.18%. This CDR3 has 16 residues. CDR1 ENHRY and CDR2 SYGVKD come from the germline V gene. V dropped 3 bases and J dropped 5; count of bases not matched to a gene: 8. This clone appeared a few times. Its specificity is unknown. Sequences were derived from unstimulated CD4+ T cells sorted from spleen or lymph node cells, sampled before transplant. V usage is TRBV10-3 and J usage is TRBJ2-5; 11 nucleotides agree with TRBD2. This clonotype was obtained from a human donor who was the organ donor for an intestinal transplant. The chain's CDR3 is CAISDVAGGLRETQYF. In DNA form, the CDR3 reads TGTGCCATCAGTGACGTAGCGGGGGGGCTACGGGAGACCCAGTACTTC.